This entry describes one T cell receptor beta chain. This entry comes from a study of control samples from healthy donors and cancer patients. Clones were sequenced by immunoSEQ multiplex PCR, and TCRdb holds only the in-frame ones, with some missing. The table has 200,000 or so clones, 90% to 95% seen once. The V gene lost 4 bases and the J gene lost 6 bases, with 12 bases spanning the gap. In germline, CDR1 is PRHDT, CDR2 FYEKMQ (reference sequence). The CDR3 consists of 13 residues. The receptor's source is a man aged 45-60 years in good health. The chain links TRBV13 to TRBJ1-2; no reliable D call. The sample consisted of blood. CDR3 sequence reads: CASSSEGSNGYTF. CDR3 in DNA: TGTGCCAGCAGCTCTGAGGGCTCGAATGGCTACACCTTC.